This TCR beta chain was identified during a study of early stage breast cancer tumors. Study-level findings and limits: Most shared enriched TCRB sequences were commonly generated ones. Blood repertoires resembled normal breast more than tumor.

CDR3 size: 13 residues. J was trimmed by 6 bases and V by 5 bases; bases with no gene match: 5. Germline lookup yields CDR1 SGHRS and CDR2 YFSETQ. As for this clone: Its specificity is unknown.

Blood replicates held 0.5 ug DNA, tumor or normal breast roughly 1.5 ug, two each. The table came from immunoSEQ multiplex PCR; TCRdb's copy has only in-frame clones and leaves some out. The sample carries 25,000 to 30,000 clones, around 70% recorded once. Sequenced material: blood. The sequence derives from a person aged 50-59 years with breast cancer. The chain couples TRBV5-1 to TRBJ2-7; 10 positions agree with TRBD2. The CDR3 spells CASSQREGREQYF. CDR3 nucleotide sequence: TGCGCCAGCAGTCAGCGGGAGGGTCGCGAGCAGTACTTC.